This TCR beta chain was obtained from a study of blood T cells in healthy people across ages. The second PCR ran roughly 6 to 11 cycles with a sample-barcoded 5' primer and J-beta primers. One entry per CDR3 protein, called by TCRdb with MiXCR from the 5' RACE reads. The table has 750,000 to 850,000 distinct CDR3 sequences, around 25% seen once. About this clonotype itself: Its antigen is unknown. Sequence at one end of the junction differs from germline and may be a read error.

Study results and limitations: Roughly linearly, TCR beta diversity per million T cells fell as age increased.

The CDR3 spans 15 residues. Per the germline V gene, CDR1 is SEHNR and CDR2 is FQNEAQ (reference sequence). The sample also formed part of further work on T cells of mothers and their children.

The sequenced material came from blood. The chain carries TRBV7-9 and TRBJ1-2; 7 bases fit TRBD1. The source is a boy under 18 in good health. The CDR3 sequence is CASSPGTVNNYGHTF. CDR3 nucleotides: TGTGCCAGCAGCCCCGGGACAGTCAATAACTATGGCCACACCTTC.